This T cell receptor (beta chain) was profiled in a study of molecular identifiers for immune sequencing clone quantification. Looking at the study overall: Naive CD8 RNA (roughly 18,000 or 92,000 cells) was divided into five aliquots, with four sequenced.

Naive CD8 sequencing libraries were generated from about 19,000 to 1,100,000 sorted cells, with 10%, 30% or 50% RNA as input. CDR1 and CDR2 (germline): SGHNT, YYREEE (reference sequence). This CDR3 contains 12 residues. Trimming took off 4 bases at V and 7 bases at J, with 11 bases between the two ends. General study results and limits: Spiked TCR RNA from one Jurkat cell reportedly showed up when mixed among one million naive cells.

A note on this clonotype: Its target is not known. It differs at one base from a far larger clone, so likely a read error.

From the PCR reads, TCRdb called clonotypes with MiXCR, one entry per CDR3 protein. The data contain under 600,000 distinct CDR3 sequences, around 23% of them singletons. The chain has TRBV5-4 and TRBJ2-5, with a tentative D call TRBD2 (5 bases). The specimen was naive CD8+ T cells from blood, with Jurkat cell RNA spiked in. Subset given: FACS-sorted CD8+CD4-CCR7+CD45RA+ naive T cells. This receptor was obtained from a human donor in good health. Some libraries in this study had Jurkat cell RNA spiked in. The DNA for the CDR3 is TGTGCCAGCAGCCCCGAAGGAGGGACCCAGTACTTC. Translation gives CASSPEGGTQYF.